One sample yielded the 14 T cell receptor beta chains listed below, sequenced in a study of T-cell memory formation after mild COVID-19. Using its own MiXCR run on the 5' RACE reads, TCRdb lists one record per CDR3 protein. Altogether 200,000 to 250,000 distinct CDR3 sequences are present, over 9.5% being singletons, with the ten largest covering 2.5% to 3.5%. Material for sequencing was PBMCs or a T cell subset sorted from them (not recorded which). The source of these receptors is a man aged 18 to 30 who had mild COVID-19 (a few samples of this study predate the infection). Cell type and time point are not known.

This clonotype was counted between two and nine times. The rearrangement links TRBV12-3 or TRBV12-4 to TRBJ2-5, with D maybe TRBD1 (6 bases). This CDR3 contains 15 residues. The V end was cut by 1 base, the J end by 0 bases, with 9 bases between. CDR3 sequence (DNA): TGTGCCAGCAGTTTAGGGACAGAGTACCAAGAGACCCAGTACTTC. Encoded protein: CASSLGTEYQETQYF.

There are a few counts of this clonotype. V is TRBV11-2 and J is TRBJ2-7; 8 nucleotides agree with TRBD2. CDR3 length: 12 residues. Losses at the gene ends were 6 bases for V and 9 bases for J; bases not matched to a gene: 7. The V gene's germline CDR1 is SGHAT and CDR2 FQNNGV. CDR3 loop: CASSRETSAQYF. Here the CDR3 DNA reads TGTGCCAGCAGTCGCGAGACTAGCGCGCAGTACTTC.

In the case of this clonotype: Sequence at one end of the junction differs from germline and may be a read error. The rearrangement links TRBV15 to TRBJ2-5, with a tentative D call TRBD2 (6 bases). In germline, CDR1 is LNHNV, CDR2 YYDKDF (reference sequence). The CDR3 is made up of 13 amino acids. The DNA of the CDR3 is TGTGCCACCGGCAGCGGGTACCAAGAGACCCAGTACTTC. Translating it yields CATGSGYQETQYF. Drawing the rest from reference TRBV15 and TRBJ2-5, the complete variable domain is DAMVIQNPRYQVTQFGKPVTLSCSQTLNHNVMYWYQQKSSQAPKLLFHYYDKDFNNEADTPDNFQSRRPNTSFCFLDIRSPGLGDTAMYLCATGSGYQETQYFGPGTRLLVL.

The gene calls are TRBV5-1 and TRBJ1-4; 7 bases are a match to TRBD1. This CDR3 is built from 13 residues. The germline V gene encodes CDR1 SGHRS and CDR2 YFSETQ. V shed 5 bases and J 7 bases; nucleotides not matched to a gene: 5. The CDR3 protein is CASSGTVGEKLFF. The CDR3 DNA reads as TGCGCCAGCAGTGGGACAGTCGGTGAAAAACTGTTTTTT.

This clonotype was detected a few times. Here the CDR3 reads CASSRMALTEAFF. The CDR3 DNA reads as TGCGCCAGCAGCCGAATGGCCCTCACTGAAGCTTTCTTT. This chain links TRBV4-1 with TRBJ1-1; D is uncertain. Trimming removed 4 bases at V and 4 bases at J, with 10 bases between. The CDR3 length is 13 residues. Germline V CDR1 and CDR2: MGHRA, YSYEKL.

This clonotype has more than one count but fewer than ten. The chain links TRBV19 to TRBJ1-2; no reliable D call. CDR1 is LNHDA, CDR2 SQIVND, per germline (reference sequence). CDR3 length equals 12 residues. The ends were cut back, 7 bases at V and 5 bases at J, with 11 bases in the middle. Here the CDR3 reads CASNFLGYGYTF. CDR3 in DNA: TGTGCCAGTAATTTCCTCGGGTATGGCTACACCTTC.

The CDR3 DNA follows: TGTGCCAGCAGTTACGGGCGGGGGCCCGTTTCCATTCAGTACTTC. Translation gives CASSYGRGPVSIQYF. V is TRBV6-2 or TRBV6-3 and J is TRBJ2-4, with D perhaps matching TRBD2 (7 bases). Germline V gene data show CDR1 as MNHEY and CDR2 as SVGEGT. V was trimmed by 2 bases and J by 9 bases, leaving 17 bases between them. This CDR3 has 15 amino acids.

The chain employs TRBV9 and TRBJ2-5, with 7 nucleotides matching TRBD2. Germline CDR1 reads SGDLS; CDR2 reads YYNGEE. The CDR3 has 14 residues. V was clipped by 4 bases and J by 5 bases; unmatched bases: 8. CDR3: CASSRQGGEETQYF. The DNA for the CDR3 is TGTGCCAGCAGCCGGCAGGGAGGGGAGGAGACCCAGTACTTC.

The rearrangement joins TRBV28 to TRBJ1-5, with a weak D call TRBD1 (6 bases). Germline-derived CDR1 and CDR2 are MDHEN and SYDVKM. There are 15 residues in the CDR3. V was cut by 5 bases and J by 7 bases, with 18 bases left in between. As DNA, the CDR3 is TGTGCCAGCAGTACCGGGGGCGGATTCCGCCAGCCCCAGCATTTT. Residues: CASSTGGGFRQPQHF.

This clonotype was detected a few times. The chain uses TRBV10-3 and TRBJ1-1, with 7 bases lining up with TRBD1. Looked up from germline, CDR1 is ENHRY and CDR2 is SYGVKD. V lost 6 bases to trimming and J lost 2 bases; unmatched junction nucleotides: 6. CDR3 size: 14 residues. The CDR3 sequence is CAISQGVRNTEAFF. The CDR3 DNA reads as TGTGCCATCAGCCAGGGGGTGCGCAACACTGAAGCTTTCTTT.

Only a few counts were recorded for this clonotype. V gene TRBV19 combines with J gene TRBJ1-1; TRBD1 is a possible D gene (5 bases). V lost 10 bases to trimming and J lost 1 base, with 13 bases between them. The CDR3 length is 13 residues. Germline CDR1 reads LNHDA; CDR2 reads SQIVND (reference sequence). CDR3: CATGTWQNTEAFF. The CDR3 coding sequence is TGTGCCACTGGGACTTGGCAGAACACTGAAGCTTTCTTT.

This clonotype was picked up many times. The genes are TRBV7-2 and TRBJ2-7; 7 nucleotides match TRBD2. This CDR3 has 16 amino acids. The V gene's germline CDR1 is SGHTA and CDR2 FQGNSA. V lost 5 bases and J lost 2; bases outside the gene matches: 12. The CDR3 region is CASSADFSGRPYEQYF. CDR3 nucleotides: TGTGCCAGCAGCGCCGATTTTAGCGGGCGGCCCTACGAGCAGTACTTC.

This chain joins TRBV7-2 and TRBJ2-2; 9 bases agree with TRBD2. In germline, CDR1 is SGHTA, CDR2 FQGNSA. The CDR3 sequence is 15 residues long. V trimming: 5 bases; J trimming: 6 bases; junction bases outside the gene matches: 7. In nucleotides, the CDR3 is TGTGCCAGCAGCCAAGGCGGGGGGGAGCCCGGGGAGCTGTTTTTT. Its protein product is CASSQGGGEPGELFF.

This clonotype was seen only a few times. The J gene is TRBJ2-6, the V gene TRBV7-9; D gene uncertain. The germline V gene encodes CDR1 SEHNR and CDR2 FQNEAQ (reference sequence). Between the trimmed V and J ends, which lost 10 bases and 0 bases, there was a span of 10 bases. The CDR3 is 14 residues long. CDR3 nucleotides: TGTGCCACTTCAGTGGTCTCTGGGGCCAACGTCCTGACTTTC. Translated, it gives CATSVVSGANVLTF.